The sequence of this T cell receptor beta chain was determined in a study of blood T cell repertoires in COVID-19. Data came from immunoSEQ multiplex PCR; TCRdb stores just in-frame clones and leaves some out. The sample consists of about 200,000 clones, approximately 84% of them appearing once. Sequenced: peripheral blood. The receptor's source is a woman aged 80 or older with COVID-19, enrolled during active disease.

DNA of the CDR3: TGTGCCAGCAGGCGTAGAAGCGGGGGGCGAGATACGCAGTATTTT. Translation gives CASRRRSGGRDTQYF. J is TRBJ2-3 and V is TRBV2; TRBD2 matches 9 bases. Germline CDR1 SNHLY, CDR2 FYNNEI. This CDR3 is 15 amino acids long. The J segment lost 5 bases and the V segment lost 6 bases, leaving 9 bases of the junction unmatched.